This entry describes one T cell receptor beta chain. Antigen specificity is unknown. This sample is part of a study of CD8+CD57+ T cells in acquired aplastic anemia. Study-level information: Sorted CD4+ and CD8+ cells gave an average of about 3 ug of DNA.

Broader study findings: Controls and patients did not differ significantly in CD8+ Simpson's diversity. Roughly 27 shared CD8+ CDR3s appeared highly expressed within patients' immunodominant clones.

In patients chosen for sequencing, flow cytometry had shown CD8+CD57+ cell expansion. The patients, all of them, had severe acquired aplastic anemia. V shed 7 bases and J 8 bases; nucleotides not matched to a gene: 7. Germline lookup yields CDR1 LGHNA and CDR2 YNFKEQ. The CDR3 runs to 13 residues. TCR beta VDJ combinations and CDR3 sequences were profiled from genomic DNA. MiXCR was run by TCRdb on the reads, yielding one entry per CDR3 protein. The sample has about 180,000 distinct CDR3 sequences, about three fifths seen once. Sequencing input: sorted CD4+, CD8+, or CD8+CD57+ T cells (not recorded which) from PBMCs. This receptor was obtained from a human donor with aplastic anemia. J is TRBJ2-3 and V is TRBV4-2; 9 bases are a match to TRBD2. The CDR3 DNA reads as TGTGCCAGCAACTTTGGCGGGGGGGCTACGCAGTATTTT. It codes for CASNFGGGATQYF.